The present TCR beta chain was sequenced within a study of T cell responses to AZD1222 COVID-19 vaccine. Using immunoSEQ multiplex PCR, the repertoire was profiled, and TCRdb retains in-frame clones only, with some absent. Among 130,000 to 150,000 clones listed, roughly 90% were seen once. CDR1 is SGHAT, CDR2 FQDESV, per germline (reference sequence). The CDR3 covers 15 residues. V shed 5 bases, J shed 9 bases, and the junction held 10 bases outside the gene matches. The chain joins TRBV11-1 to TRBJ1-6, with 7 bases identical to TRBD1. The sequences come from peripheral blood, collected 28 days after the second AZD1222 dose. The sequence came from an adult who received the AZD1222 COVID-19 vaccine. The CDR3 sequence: CASSRRQGGGSPLHF. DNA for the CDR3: TGTGCCAGCAGCAGACGACAGGGAGGCGGTTCACCCCTCCACTTT.